Listed here are 5 T cell receptor beta chains from one sample, sequenced in a study of cytomegalovirus exposure and HLA in healthy donors. PCR primers comprised 60 Vbeta and 13 Jbeta primers. Some clones are missing from TCRdb's copy, which holds only in-frame ones; the method was immunoSEQ multiplex PCR. This sample has 150,000 or so clones, with roughly 80% found just once. The sequencing sample was made of PBMCs. Source of these receptors: a woman aged 40-49 years in good health and CMV-seronegative.

The chain couples TRBV9 to TRBJ2-7; tentative D call: TRBD2 (6 bases). CDR1 SGDLS and CDR2 YYNGEE come from the germline V gene. Trimming removed 4 bases from V and 3 bases from J, with 14 bases in between. The CDR3 sequence is 14 residues long. CDR3 sequence: CASSTFGGDYEQYF. In DNA form, the CDR3 reads TGTGCCAGCAGCACCTTCGGCGGGGACTACGAGCAGTACTTC.

The chain carries TRBV7-9 and TRBJ1-6; 8 bases fit TRBD1. There are 17 residues in the CDR3. Losses at the gene ends were 3 bases for V and 4 bases for J; bases not matched to a gene: 8. Germline CDR1 reads SEHNR; CDR2 reads FQNEAQ (reference sequence). This CDR3 is CASSFLRTGKYNSPLHF. The CDR3 DNA is TGTGCCAGCAGCTTTCTCAGGACAGGGAAGTATAATTCACCCCTCCACTTT.

Here the CDR3 reads CASSEEGDGYTF. CDR3 coding DNA: TGTGCCAGCAGTGAAGAGGGAGATGGCTACACCTTC. V gene TRBV2 combines with J gene TRBJ1-2; D gene ambiguous. This CDR3 comprises 12 residues. Germline CDR1 and CDR2: SNHLY and FYNNEI. V dropped 1 base and J dropped 6 bases, with 6 bases sitting between them.

The J gene is TRBJ1-6, the V gene TRBV21-1; the table's D call of TRBD1 was not tested on the DNA. TRBV21-1 is described as a pseudogene. This CDR3 contains 19 residues. In nucleotides, the CDR3 is TGTGCCAGCAGCAAAGCGTCGGCAGGGGGATTGAGCTCTGATTCACCCCTCCACTTT. Its translation: CASSKASAGGLSSDSPLHF.

Comment on this clone: One end of the junction fails to match germline, which may point to a read error. This rearrangement joins TRBV7-9 to TRBJ2-5, with D perhaps TRBD1 (5 bases). The DNA end favors TRBJ2-7, so the J call may be wrong. This CDR3 is built from 12 residues. Looked up from germline, CDR1 is SEHNR and CDR2 is FQNEAQ (reference sequence). The CDR3, as DNA: TGTTCCAGCAGCTCCCAGGGCTACGAGCAGTACTTC. Encoded protein: CSSSSQGYEQYF.